The clone carrying this T cell receptor (beta chain) appeared a few times. Its antigen is unknown. This entry comes from a study of early T cells in non-severe SARS-CoV-2 infection. Study results and caveats: VDJdb matching favored anti-spike CD8 responses, missing private and CD4 specificities.

The CDR3 contains 13 residues. The germline V gene encodes CDR1 KGHDR and CDR2 SFDVKD. V was cut by 7 bases and J by 7 bases, with 13 bases left in between. The TCR library protocol attached unique molecular identifiers to the individual cDNA molecules. TCRdb redid the calling of the 5' RACE reads with MiXCR, one entry per CDR3 protein. In the table there are over 50,000 distinct CDR3 sequences, about 7.7% of which are singletons. The chain couples TRBV24-1 to TRBJ2-1, with D tentatively TRBD1 (7 bases). The TCR was taken from an adult who was a healthcare worker with PCR-confirmed SARS-CoV-2 infection or an uninfected control (not recorded which). Sequenced material: whole blood, taken at baseline. DNA for the CDR3: TGTGCCACCAGGGACAGGACTAAGAATGAGCAGTTCTTC. It is translated as CATRDRTKNEQFF.